This is a list of T cell receptor beta chains from one sample in a study of blood T cells in healthy people across ages. MiXCR, applied by TCRdb to the 5' RACE reads, yields one record per CDR3 protein. Among just over 1 million distinct CDR3 sequences listed, under 45% were seen once. Sequencing input: blood. The receptors shown here come from a woman aged 55-70 years in good health. Each CDR3 is given with its conserved first and last residue. A D gene is named only where the DNA matches it firmly. Clone size appears in some rows only: once, few, many, or a class for an expanded clone.

d_call	j_call	v_call	clone_size	cdr3_nt	cdr3_aa
.	TRBJ1-2	TRBV25-1	once	TGTGCCAGCAGCCCAGGGATCCACTACACCTTC	CASSPGIHYTF
.	TRBJ2-3	TRBV7-6	.	TGTGCCAGCGGGATAGCGGCGACAGGGAAGCAGTATTTT	CASGIAATGKQYF
TRBD2	TRBJ2-1	TRBV7-3	.	TGTGCCAGCAGCTCTTTCGGACTAGGGGTAAATGAGCGGTTCTTC	CASSSFGLGVNERFF
.	TRBJ2-7	TRBV7-8	.	TGTGCCAGCAGCTTAGGGCAGAGTTCCCACGAGCAGTACTTC	CASSLGQSSHEQYF
.	TRBJ1-5	TRBV25-1	.	TGTGCCAGCAGTGTTAGTAATCAGCCCCAGCATTTT	CASSVSNQPQHF
.	TRBJ2-7	TRBV12-3/TRBV12-4	few	TGTGCCAGCATGAATAACGGACCGCTCTCCTACGAGCAGTACTTC	CASMNNGPLSYEQYF
.	TRBJ2-5	TRBV20-1	.	TGCAGTGCTAGACACGGACAACAAGAGACCCAGTACTTC	CSARHGQQETQYF
.	TRBJ2-1	TRBV7-7	.	TGTGCCAGCAGCTTAGGTGAGGGAGTACACAATGAGCAGTTCTTC	CASSLGEGVHNEQFF
.	TRBJ2-4	TRBV12-3/TRBV12-4	.	TGTGCCAGATCTGCCGCCAAAAACATTCAGTACTTC	CARSAAKNIQYF
.	TRBJ2-5	TRBV4-1	.	TGCGCCAGCAGCCAAGATGCGGCTAGCGCCACAGGGGCCCAGTACTTC	CASSQDAASATGAQYF
.	TRBJ2-5	TRBV18	few	TGTGCCAGCTCACCACCATCGGGGAAGGCGGAGACCCAGTACTTC	CASSPPSGKAETQYF
.	TRBJ1-5	TRBV28	few	TGTGCCAGCAGTGCCAAGGGGGGTAACTACCAGCCCCAGCATTTT	CASSAKGGNYQPQHF
.	TRBJ2-5	TRBV6-5	.	TGTGCCAGCAGGTACGATAGCGAGACCCAGTACTTC	CASRYDSETQYF
.	TRBJ1-2	TRBV7-9	.	TGTGCCAGCAGCTCAATGCGGATATCAGGGGACTATGGCTACACCTTC	CASSSMRISGDYGYTF
.	TRBJ2-7	TRBV20-1	once	TGCAGTGCTAGAGATTTGAACGGGTCCTACGAGCAGTACTTC	CSARDLNGSYEQYF
.	TRBJ2-3	TRBV6-2/TRBV6-3	.	TGTGCCAGCAGTTACTCTGGGACCTCAGATACGCAGTATTTT	CASSYSGTSDTQYF
.	TRBJ2-5	TRBV6-1	.	TGTGCCAGCATTAGATTTGAGGGGGGTGAGCAGTACTTC	CASIRFEGGEQYF
TRBD1	TRBJ1-4	TRBV29-1	.	TGCAGCGCTTCAGGGGGCGGTGATGAAAAACTGTTTTTT	CSASGGGDEKLFF
TRBD2	TRBJ2-7	TRBV6-6	once	TGTGCCAGCAGTACTAAGACTAGCGGCTACGAGCAGTACTTC	CASSTKTSGYEQYF
.	TRBJ1-1	TRBV29-1	.	TGCAGCGTTGAGGCCCGGGCAGCCATGAACACTGAAGCTTTCTTT	CSVEARAAMNTEAFF
TRBD1	TRBJ2-3	TRBV20-1	few	TGCAGTGCTAGTTGGCAGGGGGATATGGATACGCAGTATTTT	CSASWQGDMDTQYF
.	TRBJ2-3	TRBV6-1	.	TGTGCCAGCAGAGCCTTGGACAGGCCCCCGGGAGCAGATACGCAGTATTTT	CASRALDRPPGADTQYF
.	TRBJ2-7	TRBV10-2	.	TGCGCCAGCAGTGGTGGCGGAGGGATCTACGAGCAGTACTTC	CASSGGGGIYEQYF
.	TRBJ2-7	TRBV4-2	many	TGTGCCAGCAGCCAAGAGGGGATGCGAGAGCAGTACTTC	CASSQEGMREQYF
TRBD2	TRBJ2-3	TRBV7-2	.	TGTGCCAGCAGCCGGACCACTAGCGCTGGCACAGATACGCAGTATTTT	CASSRTTSAGTDTQYF
.	TRBJ1-6	TRBV27	.	TGTGCCAGCAGCCGGGGATGGAACGCACCCCTCCACTTT	CASSRGWNAPLHF
.	TRBJ2-5	TRBV7-9	many	TGTGCCAGCAACTCAGAGAACTTCCAAGAGACCCAGTACTTC	CASNSENFQETQYF
TRBD1	TRBJ2-1	TRBV5-1	.	TGCGCCAGCAGCTTGGGGGACAGCTACAATGAGCCGTACTTC	CASSLGDSYNEPYF
TRBD2	TRBJ2-7	TRBV2	few	TGTGCCAGCAGTGAAGATGGGACTAGCCAGCAGTACTTC	CASSEDGTSQQYF
TRBD2	TRBJ2-1	TRBV9	.	TGTGCCAGCAGCCCTCTCACCACCGCCTTAGCGGGGGCCTACAATGAGCAGTTCTTC	CASSPLTTALAGAYNEQFF
.	TRBJ2-1	TRBV7-9	.	TGTGCTGATAGGTGGTGGGACAATGAGCAGTTCTTC	CADRWWDNEQFF
.	TRBJ2-7	TRBV2	many	TGTGCCAGCAGTGAGGGCCGCTACGAGCAGTACTTC	CASSEGRYEQYF
TRBD2	TRBJ2-3	TRBV29-1	.	TGCAGCGTACGACTAGCGGGAGTCGCAGATACGCAGTATTTT	CSVRLAGVADTQYF
.	TRBJ2-2	TRBV5-1	once	TGCGCCAGCAGCTTTAGGGAAGACACCGGGGAGCTGTTTTTT	CASSFREDTGELFF
.	TRBJ2-7	TRBV14	.	TGTGCCAGCAGCCAAGATCCATGGACAACAACCTACGAGCAGTACTTC	CASSQDPWTTTYEQYF
.	TRBJ2-1	TRBV24-1	.	TGTGCCACCAGTGATTTAACAGATTGCAATGAGCAGTTCTTC	CATSDLTDCNEQFF